This T cell receptor beta chain came from a study of blood T cell repertoires in COVID-19. Study at large: Specimens from acute and convalescent COVID-19 originated in the United States, Italy and Spain. The cDNA or gDNA used as material had been derived from T cells, B-cell-depleted T cells, or PBMCs.

This clone was counted once. V lost 0 bases to trimming and J lost 4 bases; unmatched junction nucleotides: 5. The CDR3 length is 16 residues. CDR1 GTSNPN and CDR2 SVGIG come from the germline V gene (reference sequence). Per the study methods: Counts of nucleated cells, estimated from reference gene primer amplification, were obtained. Data came from immunoSEQ multiplex PCR; TCRdb stores just in-frame clones and leaves some out. D and trimming were read from the DNA, whereas the V and J calls and clone size are those reported in that table. Among tens of thousands of clones, approximately 92% were seen once, and the ten largest hold nearly 6.5%.

The sequence derives from a woman in her fifties or sixties with active COVID-19. The V gene is TRBV30, the J gene TRBJ1-4, with 10 bases identical to TRBD1. Sequencing was carried out using peripheral blood. CDR3 DNA: TGTGCCTGGAGTGTAAGACAGGGGGCAAGTAATGAAAAACTGTTTTTT. Its translation: CAWSVRQGASNEKLFF.